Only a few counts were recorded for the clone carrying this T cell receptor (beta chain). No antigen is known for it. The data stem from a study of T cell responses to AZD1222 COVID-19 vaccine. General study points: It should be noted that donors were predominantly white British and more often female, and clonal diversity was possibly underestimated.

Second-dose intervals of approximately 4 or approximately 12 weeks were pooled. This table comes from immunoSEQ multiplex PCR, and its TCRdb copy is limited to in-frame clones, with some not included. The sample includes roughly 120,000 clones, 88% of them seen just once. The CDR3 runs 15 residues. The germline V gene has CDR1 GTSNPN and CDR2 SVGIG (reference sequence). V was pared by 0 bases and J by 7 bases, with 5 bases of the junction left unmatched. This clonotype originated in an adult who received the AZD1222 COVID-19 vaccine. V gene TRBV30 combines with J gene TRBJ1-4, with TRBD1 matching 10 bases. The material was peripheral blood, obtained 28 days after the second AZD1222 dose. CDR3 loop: CAWSVQGQGSEKLFF. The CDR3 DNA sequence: TGTGCCTGGAGTGTACAGGGACAGGGGAGTGAAAAACTGTTTTTT.